Shown below are 8 T cell receptor beta chains from a single sample sequenced in a study of patients and donors after allogeneic stem cell transplantation. TCRdb reprocessed the RT-PCR reads with MiXCR, giving one entry per CDR3 protein. The sample has approximately 200,000 distinct CDR3 sequences, about 40% seen once. Sequenced material: blood, either unsorted or a sorted T cell fraction (not recorded which). The receptor source for this set is a human donor who was either an allogeneic HSCT recipient or a stem cell or donor lymphocyte infusion donor (not recorded which). It is not recorded whose cells these are; they may come from a transplant donor.

The chain combines TRBV12-3 or TRBV12-4 with TRBJ1-1; 8 positions match TRBD1. Unmatched junction bases numbered 5, after V lost 4 bases and J lost 10 bases. This CDR3 region has 12 residues. DNA for the CDR3: TGTGCCAGCAGTTCCTGGACAGGGAGAGCTTTCTTT. Encoded protein: CASSSWTGRAFF.

The chain employs TRBV7-9 and TRBJ1-1; tentative D call: TRBD1 (6 bases). This CDR3 is 15 amino acids long. Trimming pared 2 bases from V and 4 bases from J, leaving 14 bases between. The germline CDR1 and CDR2 sequences are SEHNR and FQNEAQ (reference sequence). CDR3 sequence reads: CASSLTAGEATEAFF. Here the CDR3 DNA reads TGTGCCAGCAGCTTAACGGCAGGGGAGGCCACTGAAGCTTTCTTT.

J is TRBJ2-4 and V is TRBV13, with 8 bases matching TRBD1. CDR3 length: 17 amino acids. J was trimmed by 0 bases and V by 5 bases; bases with no gene match: 9. Germline V gene data show CDR1 as PRHDT and CDR2 as FYEKMQ (reference sequence). The CDR3 loop reads CASSDQTGDKAKNIQYF. The CDR3 DNA sequence: TGTGCCAGCAGCGACCAGACAGGGGATAAAGCCAAAAACATTCAGTACTTC.

V usage is TRBV7-9 and J usage is TRBJ1-5; D is uncertain. Trimming took 1 base from V and 2 from J, leaving 12 bases between them. This CDR3 is 16 amino acids long. Germline V gives CDR1 SEHNR, CDR2 FQNEAQ (reference sequence). CDR3 in DNA: TGTGCCAGCAGCTTAGAAACCCTAAGAGGCAATCAGCCCCAGCATTTT. Residues: CASSLETLRGNQPQHF.

This clonotype was detected only a few times. This chain connects TRBV6-5 to TRBJ2-7; weak D call: TRBD2 (6 bases). With 5 bases removed from V and 2 bases from J, the gap between germline ends came to 19 bases. The CDR3 spans 16 residues. The germline gives CDR1 MNHEY, CDR2 SVGAGI. CDR3 amino acids: CASSPPAGSGPYEQYF. CDR3 DNA sequence: TGTGCCAGCAGTCCGCCTGCGGGTAGCGGACCCTACGAGCAGTACTTC.

The chain joins TRBV4-3 to TRBJ2-1, with TRBD2 identical over 13 bases. This CDR3 has 17 amino acids. CDR1 and CDR2 from the germline V gene are LGHNA and YSLEER. V lost 4 bases, J lost 0 bases, and 3 bases stayed unmatched. As DNA, the CDR3 is TGCGCCAGCAGCCTGGGACTAGCGGGACTCTCCTACAATGAGCAGTTCTTC. Translating it yields CASSLGLAGLSYNEQFF.

The sample holds a few counts of this clonotype. This rearrangement joins TRBV12-3 or TRBV12-4 to TRBJ2-2; D is undetermined. V was shortened by 7 bases and J by 4 bases, with 10 bases between the two germline ends. This CDR3 is 13 amino acids long. CDR3: CASNNPGTGELFF. CDR3 coding DNA: TGTGCCAGCAATAACCCCGGCACCGGGGAGCTGTTTTTT.

This clonotype was detected a few times. Here the CDR3 reads CSAPRVLNTEAFF. Here the CDR3 DNA reads TGCAGTGCCCCCAGGGTATTGAACACTGAAGCTTTCTTT. The rearrangement links TRBV20-1 to TRBJ1-1; a weak D match, TRBD1 (5 bases). The CDR3 contains 13 residues. Germline V CDR1 and CDR2: DFQATT, SNEGSKA (reference sequence). Trimming removed 6 bases at V and 0 bases at J, with 11 bases between.